The 3 T cell receptor beta chains given below trace back to one sample, sequenced in a study of type 1 regulatory T cells. MiXCR, run by TCRdb on the reads, gives a single entry per CDR3 protein. The table lists tens of thousands of distinct CDR3 sequences, 10% to 15% of them singletons. These receptors have no known antigen. Sequences were obtained from cultured non-Tr1 T cells, either the whole culture or a sorted T cell fraction (not recorded which). The receptors come from a human donor in good health.

This clonotype was seen at least ten times. The junction shows a germline mismatch at one end, possibly a read error. The rearrangement joins TRBV5-1 to TRBJ2-7; 10 nucleotides agree with TRBD1. Germline CDR1 SGHRS, CDR2 YFSETQ. The CDR3 runs to 14 residues. This chain's CDR3 is CASSPGQGPYEQYF. Written as DNA, the CDR3 is TGTGCCAGCAGCCCGGGACAGGGGCCCTACGAGCAGTACTTC.

This clonotype has a handful of counts. This chain links TRBV29-1 with TRBJ2-1, with a weak D call TRBD1 (6 bases). The germline CDR1 and CDR2 sequences are SQVTM and ANQGSEA. Trimming cost V 7 bases and J 1 base, with 8 bases left between them. This CDR3 spans 12 amino acids. CDR3 loop: CSAGQSYNEQFF. In nucleotides, the CDR3 is TGCAGCGCAGGACAGTCCTACAATGAGCAGTTCTTC.

This clonotype has a handful of counts. The V gene is TRBV5-1, the J gene TRBJ2-1; 8 nucleotides agree with TRBD2. V lost 0 bases, J lost 3 bases, and 2 bases stayed unmatched. The CDR3 contains 15 residues. In germline, CDR1 is SGHRS, CDR2 YFSETQ. CDR3 protein: CASSLGSGNYNEQFF. CDR3 nucleotide sequence: TGCGCCAGCAGCTTGGGTAGCGGGAACTACAATGAGCAGTTCTTC.